One and the same sample provided the 18 T cell receptor beta chains below, sequenced in a study of regulatory T cells in long-lasting Graves disease. Building the TCR beta libraries relied on iRepertoire HTBI primers, and CDR3 regions underwent Arm-PCR. TCRdb redid the calling of the multiplex PCR reads with MiXCR, one entry per CDR3 protein. The sample records some 370,000 distinct CDR3 sequences, less than 30% being singletons. Time point reported: persistent/refractory GD, antithyroid drugs over 5 years with positive TRAb. Isolated PBMC RNA provided the starting material for the TCR library. Specimen: peripheral blood mononuclear cells (PBMCs), collected when the disease was refractory, from a patient treated with antithyroid drugs. These receptors originate from a middle-aged woman with Graves disease.

This chain joins TRBV4-2 and TRBJ2-5; TRBD2 matches at 9 bases. The CDR3 totals 15 residues. Germline V gene data show CDR1 as LGHNA and CDR2 as YNFKEQ. With 2 bases clipped from V and 4 bases from J, the junction kept 5 bases outside the gene matches. The CDR3: CASSQNPGLAETQYF. CDR3 sequence (DNA): TGTGCCAGCAGCCAAAACCCGGGACTAGCAGAGACCCAGTACTTC.

This clonotype occurred a few times. The CDR3: CASSALYRNEQYF. CDR3 DNA sequence: TGTGCCAGCAGCGCCCTCTATAGGAACGAGCAGTACTTC. The chain uses TRBV11-2 and TRBJ2-7; D remains unclear. The ends were cut back, 5 bases at V and 5 bases at J, with 13 bases in the middle. The germline gives CDR1 SGHAT, CDR2 FQNNGV. This CDR3 spans 13 amino acids.

This clonotype was counted between two and nine times. The V and J genes are TRBV14 and TRBJ2-5; no definite D call. CDR3 size: 13 residues. Germline V gives CDR1 SGHDN, CDR2 FVKESK. V lost 1 base and J lost 7, with 10 bases in between. CDR3 bases: TGTGCCAGCAGCCAAGTTAGGACGGGGACCCAGTACTTC. Translating gives CASSQVRTGTQYF.

CDR3 sequence (DNA): TGCGCCAGCAGCTTGGGCCCCTACCAGTTCTTC. Amino acids: CASSLGPYQFF. This sequence joins TRBV5-1 and TRBJ2-1; D is unresolved. The germline V gene has CDR1 SGHRS and CDR2 YFSETQ. V was clipped by 0 bases and J by 13 bases, with 8 bases between them. This CDR3 has 11 residues.

This clonotype was observed at least ten times. The chain is built from TRBV20-1 and TRBJ1-5, with TRBD1 as a possible D gene (5 bases). Germline CDR1 DFQATT, CDR2 SNEGSKA (reference sequence). Trimming cost V 5 bases and J 1 base, with 9 bases left between them. The length of the CDR3 is 13 residues. The CDR3 sequence: CSALEGSNQPQHF. The CDR3 nucleotides read TGCAGTGCTCTTGAGGGGAGCAATCAGCCCCAGCATTTT.

The CDR3 DNA reads as TGCAGTGCTATTACCCCGAGTTCTGAAGCTTTCTTT. Translation: CSAITPSSEAFF. The gene calls are TRBV20-1 and TRBJ1-1; no firm D call. Germline assignment: CDR1 DFQATT and CDR2 SNEGSKA (reference sequence). With 4 bases removed from V and 6 bases from J, the gap between germline ends came to 12 bases. The CDR3 covers 12 residues.

This clonotype was observed a handful of times. The V call is TRBV14, the J call TRBJ2-1; no clear D. Germline CDR1 SGHDN, CDR2 FVKESK. The CDR3 is 14 amino acids. V was shortened by 1 base and J by 6 bases, with 10 bases between the two germline ends. DNA for the CDR3: TGTGCCAGCAGCCAAGTCTCCGCTGTCAATGAGCAGTTCTTC. Translating gives CASSQVSAVNEQFF.

The chain couples TRBV20-1 to TRBJ2-7, with 10 bases identical to TRBD2. Losses at the gene ends were 4 bases for V and 3 bases for J; bases not matched to a gene: 3. Germline CDR1 and CDR2: DFQATT and SNEGSKA (reference sequence). CDR3 length equals 13 residues. This CDR3 is CSAKLAGDYEQYF. The CDR3 nucleotides read TGCAGTGCTAAGCTAGCGGGAGACTACGAGCAGTACTTC.

Points on this clonotype: This may stem from a read error, because a much larger clone lies one nucleotide away. The chain employs TRBV28 and TRBJ1-5, with D maybe TRBD1 (5 bases). The CDR3 length is 14 residues. Germline V CDR1 and CDR2: MDHEN, SYDVKM. DNA of the CDR3: TGTGCCGGCAGTTTGCTTAGGGGCGGGCAGCCCCAGCATTTT. Translated, it gives CAGSLLRGGQPQHF. The complete variable domain, with remaining parts taken from reference TRBV28 and TRBJ1-5, reads DVKVTQSSRYLVKRTGEKVFLECVQDMDHENMFWYRQDPGLGLRLIYFSYDVKMKEKGDIPEGYSVSREKKERFSLILESASTNQTSMYLCAGSLLRGGQPQHFGDGTRLSIL.

The J gene is TRBJ2-1, the V gene TRBV2; D unclear. The CDR3 length is 14 residues. The germline V gene has CDR1 SNHLY and CDR2 FYNNEI. V lost 6 bases and J 8 bases, leaving 17 bases between the germline ends. The CDR3 DNA is TGTGCCAGCAGCTCCCGTCGGGTTTGGGATGAGCAGTTCTTC. Protein: CASSSRRVWDEQFF.

The sample holds one count of this clonotype. The rearrangement joins TRBV6-2 or TRBV6-3 to TRBJ2-1, with D perhaps matching TRBD1 or TRBD2 (6 bases each). Trimming pared 2 bases from V and 2 bases from J, leaving 19 bases between. The CDR3 spans 18 residues. Germline V gene data show CDR1 as MNHEY and CDR2 as SVGEGT. The DNA for the CDR3 is TGTGCCAGCAGTTACGGGGGAGTGGTCGGGGGCCCCTACAATGAGCAGTTCTTC. Its translation is CASSYGGVVGGPYNEQFF.

This clonotype was detected ten times or more. V is TRBV28 and J is TRBJ2-5; tentatively, D is TRBD1 or TRBD2 (5 bases each). Looked up from germline, CDR1 is MDHEN and CDR2 is SYDVKM. The germline V and J ends were trimmed by 1 base and 2 bases, with 14 bases remaining between them. CDR3 length: 16 residues. Written as DNA, the CDR3 is TGTGCCAGCAGTTTATACGGGACGCCCTCGCAAGAGACCCAGTACTTC. The encoded protein is CASSLYGTPSQETQYF.

This clonotype showed up many times. The chain is built from TRBV20-1 and TRBJ1-1, with TRBD1 as a possible D gene (6 bases). This CDR3 has 14 amino acids. V lost 6 bases, J lost 0 bases, and 14 bases lay in between. Germline V CDR1 and CDR2: DFQATT, SNEGSKA (reference sequence). The DNA of the CDR3 is TGCAGTGCGACCACAGGGACTATGAACACTGAAGCTTTCTTT. This codes for CSATTGTMNTEAFF.

The V gene is TRBV19, the J gene TRBJ1-5; D not resolved. The germline CDR1 and CDR2 sequences are LNHDA and SQIVND (reference sequence). Trimming removed 3 bases from V and 0 bases from J, with 9 bases in between. The CDR3 is 15 residues long. Here the CDR3 reads CASSMGRYSNQPQHF. DNA for the CDR3: TGTGCCAGTAGTATGGGCAGATATAGCAATCAGCCCCAGCATTTT. Using reference TRBV19 and TRBJ1-5 for the parts outside the CDR3, the full variable domain is DGGITQSPKYLFRKEGQNVTLSCEQNLNHDAMYWYRQDPGQGLRLIYYSQIVNDFQKGDIAEGYSVSREKKESFPLTVTSAQKNPTAFYLCASSMGRYSNQPQHFGDGTRLSIL.

This clonotype occurred many times. The chain links TRBV6-1 to TRBJ1-2; D may be TRBD1 (5 bases). Between the trimmed V and J ends, which lost 6 bases and 7 bases, there was a span of 15 bases. Looked up from germline, CDR1 is MNHNS and CDR2 is SASEGT. The CDR3 sequence is 13 residues long. CDR3 DNA sequence: TGTGCCAGCAGGCCAACGGGGACGGGTGGCTACACCTTC. The encoded protein is CASRPTGTGGYTF.

V and J are TRBV4-2 and TRBJ2-7; D call uncertain. Germline CDR1 LGHNA, CDR2 YNFKEQ. V lost 4 bases to trimming and J lost 0 bases, with 10 bases between them. The CDR3 sequence is 14 residues long. CDR3: CASSPWGNSYEQYF. The CDR3 DNA is TGTGCCAGCAGCCCGTGGGGTAACTCCTACGAGCAGTACTTC.

The CDR3 region is CASKPRAGEQFF. The DNA for the CDR3 is TGTGCCAGCAAGCCCAGGGCCGGTGAGCAGTTCTTC. This chain connects TRBV27 to TRBJ2-1; TRBD1 might be the D (5 bases). CDR3 length equals 12 residues. The germline gives CDR1 MNHEY, CDR2 SMNVEV (reference sequence). Trimming took off 7 bases at V and 9 bases at J, with 13 bases between the two ends.

This clonotype occurred a few times. This chain uses TRBV6-4 with TRBJ2-1, with TRBD1 identical over 8 bases. CDR1 is MRHNA, CDR2 SNTAGT, per germline. This CDR3 contains 15 residues. V lost 6 bases, J lost 0 bases, and 4 bases stayed unmatched. The chain's CDR3 is CASSPGTGSYNEQFF. Written as DNA, the CDR3 is TGTGCCAGCAGCCCCGGGACAGGCTCCTACAATGAGCAGTTCTTC.